Shown below are 22 T cell receptor beta chains from a single sample sequenced in a study of blood T cell repertoires in COVID-19. Clones were read by immunoSEQ multiplex PCR, and TCRdb kept only the in-frame ones, dropping some. Of 200,000 to 250,000 clones in the sample, about 88% were seen once. Material for sequencing was peripheral blood. Every receptor here comes from a woman aged 45-59 years with COVID-19, enrolled during active disease.

The genes are TRBV19 and TRBJ2-7, with D maybe TRBD2 (5 bases). With 5 bases removed from V and 0 bases from J, the gap between germline ends came to 11 bases. Looked up from germline, CDR1 is LNHDA and CDR2 is SQIVND (reference sequence). This CDR3 spans 14 amino acids. As DNA, the CDR3 is TGTGCCAGTAGTGGTGGACTGATCTCCTACGAGCAGTACTTC. Its translation is CASSGGLISYEQYF.

This sequence joins TRBV6-5 and TRBJ1-1, with a possible D match to TRBD1 (5 bases). The CDR3 has 15 residues. Germline CDR1 reads MNHEY; CDR2 reads SVGAGI. Trimming cost V 6 bases and J 2 bases, with 16 bases left between them. The CDR3 DNA reads as TGTGCCAGCAGCCCCCGCGACAGTATAAACACTGAAGCTTTCTTT. Its translation is CASSPRDSINTEAFF.

The chain combines TRBV7-2 with TRBJ2-6; D is unclear. The CDR3 is 16 amino acids. With 1 base removed from V and 4 bases from J, the gap between germline ends came to 11 bases. Germline CDR1 SGHTA, CDR2 FQGNSA. DNA of the CDR3: TGTGCCAGCAGCTTAGTACAGCCCTTCGGGGCCAACGTCCTGACTTTC. Its protein product is CASSLVQPFGANVLTF.

The chain carries TRBV6-2 or TRBV6-3 and TRBJ2-7; 8 nucleotides match TRBD1. The trim removed 5 bases at V and 6 bases at J, leaving 9 bases unmatched. Germline CDR1 and CDR2: MNHEY and SVGEGT. The CDR3 covers 14 residues. In nucleotides, the CDR3 is TGTGCCAGCAGTAACCACCTCGACAGGGGCGAGCAGTACGTC. The encoded protein is CASSNHLDRGEQYV.

The chain has TRBV19 and TRBJ1-6, with 10 positions matching TRBD1. The CDR3 is 14 amino acids. Unmatched junction bases numbered 4, after V lost 6 bases and J lost 8 bases. The V gene's germline CDR1 is LNHDA and CDR2 SQIVND (reference sequence). Here the CDR3 DNA reads TGTGCCAGTAGGAGACAGGGGGCTGATTCACCCCTCCACTTT. Protein sequence: CASRRQGADSPLHF.

The chain combines TRBV12-2 with TRBJ2-7; TRBD1, the table's D call, was not compared with the DNA. TRBV12-2 is a documented pseudogene. This CDR3 has 17 residues. The CDR3 loop reads CASRLRQEQISSYEQYF. The CDR3 nucleotides read TGTGCAAGTCGCTTAAGACAGGAGCAAATCAGCTCCTACGAGCAGTACTTC.

The chain recombines TRBV5-6 with TRBJ2-7; a possible D gene is TRBD1 (5 bases). Trimming cost V 4 bases and J 2 bases, with 10 bases left between them. The CDR3 is 13 residues long. Germline V lookup: CDR1 SGHDT, CDR2 YYEEEE. Here the CDR3 DNA reads TGTGCCAGCAGCCTCGACAGTACCTACGAGCAGTACTTC. This encodes CASSLDSTYEQYF.

The chain carries TRBV29-1 and TRBJ1-2; D is unclear. Per the germline V gene, CDR1 is SQVTM and CDR2 is ANQGSEA. The CDR3 length is 12 residues. The V and J ends lost 7 bases and 1 base respectively, with 10 bases between them. The CDR3 sequence: CSGTQDNYGYTF. The CDR3, as DNA: TGCAGCGGCACCCAGGATAACTATGGCTACACCTTC.

The gene calls are TRBV5-4 and TRBJ1-4, with TRBD1 matching over 9 bases. Trimming removed 0 bases from V and 1 base from J; junction bases left unmatched: 4. The germline gives CDR1 SGHNT, CDR2 YYREEE (reference sequence). The CDR3 is made up of 17 amino acids. The CDR3 here is CASSLGDRVVTNEKLFF. The CDR3 DNA follows: TGTGCCAGCAGCTTGGGGGACAGGGTGGTAACTAATGAAAAACTGTTTTTT.

The rearrangement links TRBV28 to TRBJ1-5; D ambiguous. Germline V lookup: CDR1 MDHEN, CDR2 SYDVKM. Trimming stripped 6 bases from V and 4 bases from J, with 16 bases between. The CDR3 spans 15 residues. The CDR3 DNA reads TGTGCCAGCAGCATACAGATATCTCGTAATCAGCCCCAGCATTTT. Amino acid sequence: CASSIQISRNQPQHF.

The rearrangement uses TRBV6-2 or TRBV6-3 and TRBJ2-7; D unclear. Germline values: CDR1 MNHEY, CDR2 SVGEGT. V was clipped by 0 bases and J by 4 bases, with 4 bases between them. The CDR3 contains 12 residues. The CDR3 reads CASSYSRYEQYF. For the CDR3, the DNA is TGTGCCAGCAGTTACTCGAGGTACGAGCAGTACTTC.

This chain uses TRBV5-6 with TRBJ2-5; D remains ambiguous. Germline V CDR1 and CDR2: SGHDT, YYEEEE. The CDR3 runs to 14 residues. Trimming pared 0 bases from V and 5 bases from J, leaving 11 bases between. Here the CDR3 reads CASSLVNSRETQYF. In nucleotides, the CDR3 is TGTGCCAGCAGCTTGGTCAACAGCAGGGAGACCCAGTACTTC.

The rearrangement links TRBV30 to TRBJ1-2; 9 bases are a match to TRBD1. V trimming: 8 bases; J trimming: 6 bases; junction bases outside the gene matches: 1. The germline V gene has CDR1 GTSNPN and CDR2 SVGIG (reference sequence). The CDR3 has 10 amino acids. The DNA for the CDR3 is TGTGCCGGGACAGGGAATGGCTACACCTTC. Its protein product is CAGTGNGYTF. The whole variable domain, remainder taken from reference TRBV30 and TRBJ1-2, is SQTIHQWPATLVQPVGSPLSLECTVEGTSNPNLYWYRQAAGRGLQLLFYSVGIGQISSEVPQNLSASRPQDRQFILSSKKLLLSDSGFYLCAGTGNGYTFGSGTRLTVV.

The chain is built from TRBV3-1 (or the pseudogene TRBV3-2) and TRBJ2-3; 9 nucleotides agree with TRBD2. V trimming: 1 base; J trimming: 2 bases; junction bases outside the gene matches: 4. CDR3 length: 16 residues. Looked up from germline, CDR1 is LGHDT and CDR2 is YNNKEL (reference sequence). CDR3 sequence (DNA): TGTGCCAGCAGCCAAGTACTAGCGGGTCACACAGATACGCAGTATTTT. It is translated as CASSQVLAGHTDTQYF.

This clone was recorded only once. V is TRBV14 and J is TRBJ2-5; the D gene is possibly TRBD2 (6 bases). This CDR3 comprises 18 residues. Trimming removed 3 bases at V and 3 bases at J, with 23 bases between. Germline V gene sequence: CDR1 SGHDN, CDR2 FVKESK. The CDR3 sequence is CASSQIRRDRGPKETQYF. CDR3 DNA sequence: TGTGCCAGCAGCCAGATCCGGCGGGATCGGGGACCCAAAGAGACCCAGTACTTC. Drawing the rest from reference TRBV14 and TRBJ2-5, the complete variable domain is EAGVTQFPSHSVIEKGQTVTLRCDPISGHDNLYWYRRVMGKEIKFLLHFVKESKQDESGMPNNRFLAERTGGTYSTLKVQPAELEDSGVYFCASSQIRRDRGPKETQYFGPGTRLLVL.

This clone was recorded only once. The chain uses TRBV7-9 and TRBJ1-2; 9 bases are a match to TRBD1. Looked up from germline, CDR1 is SEHNR and CDR2 is FQNEAQ (reference sequence). Trimming removed 5 bases from V and 6 bases from J; junction bases left unmatched: 10. This CDR3 has 15 residues. The CDR3 nucleotides are TGTGCCAGCAGCCCTTCCGGGACAGGGAAGAATGGCTACACCTTC. The encoded protein is CASSPSGTGKNGYTF.

The rearrangement uses TRBV11-2 and TRBJ1-4, with TRBD1 matching over 7 bases. Germline V gene data show CDR1 as SGHAT and CDR2 as FQNNGV. With 2 bases clipped from V and 7 bases from J, the junction kept 7 bases outside the gene matches. The CDR3 extends over 15 amino acids. CDR3 DNA: TGTGCCAGCAGCTTAAGCACAGGGGCTCGTGAAAAACTGTTTTTT. Protein product: CASSLSTGAREKLFF.

CDR3 loop: CASRRDFDTGELFF. CDR3 in DNA: TGTGCCAGCAGGCGGGACTTCGACACCGGGGAGCTGTTTTTT. The chain combines TRBV6-5 with TRBJ2-2; D is perhaps TRBD2 (6 bases). The CDR3 loop spans 14 amino acids. Germline assignment: CDR1 MNHEY and CDR2 SVGAGI. Between the trimmed V and J ends, which lost 6 bases and 3 bases, there was a span of 11 bases.

This clone was counted ten times or more. This same CDR3 is encoded by further DNA sequences in the sample. The V and J genes are TRBV3-1 (or the pseudogene TRBV3-2) and TRBJ1-2; 8 bases are a match to TRBD1. Germline trimming cut 4 bases from V and 8 bases from J; bases unmatched to any gene: 6. The CDR3 runs 13 residues. In germline, CDR1 is LGHDT, CDR2 YNNKEL (reference sequence). CDR3 amino acids: CASSPGTGYGYTF. The CDR3 coding sequence is TGTGCCAGCAGCCCCGGGACAGGCTACGGCTACACCTTC.

The chain joins TRBV5-8 to TRBJ2-5; 8 bases agree with TRBD1. The CDR3 has 17 amino acids. Losses at the gene ends were 2 bases for V and 0 bases for J; bases not matched to a gene: 9. CDR1 and CDR2 (germline): SGHTS, YDEGEE. The CDR3 bases are TGTGCCAGCAGCTTAGGAGTCGGGACAGGCCACCAAGAGACCCAGTACTTC. Amino acids: CASSLGVGTGHQETQYF.

This clone was found a few times. The rearrangement links TRBV5-1 to TRBJ2-7; 11 nucleotides line up with TRBD1. Germline CDR1 SGHRS, CDR2 YFSETQ. The trim removed 1 base at V and 5 bases at J, leaving 5 bases unmatched. The CDR3 runs to 15 residues. The CDR3 spells CASSLWTGGMNEQYF. DNA for the CDR3: TGCGCCAGCAGCTTGTGGACAGGGGGCATGAACGAGCAGTACTTC.

This chain joins TRBV4-3 and TRBJ1-3; 8 bases line up with TRBD1. The J segment lost 5 bases and the V segment lost 1 base, leaving 4 bases of the junction unmatched. The CDR3 is made up of 15 amino acids. CDR1 LGHNA and CDR2 YSLEER come from the germline V gene. CDR3 residues: CASSQGQGWRNTIYF. For the CDR3, the DNA is TGCGCCAGCAGCCAAGGACAGGGGTGGAGAAACACCATATATTTT.